This record covers a single TCR beta chain. Its specificity is unknown. These data originate in a study of shared clonotypes between healthy human individuals. Across the whole study: Per donor, three plates held CD4 naive cells, three held CD4 memory, two held CD8 naive and one held CD8 memory. Regarding the study as a whole: With several donors compared, roughly 5% of naive CD4 clonotypes were shared.

Sequencing used immunoSEQ multiplex PCR; TCRdb keeps in-frame clones, though not all of them. The data hold 2 million to 2.5 million clones, with 95% observed a single time. The sample comprised naive CD4+ T cells sorted from blood. The subset: CD45RA+ positively selected. This clonotype was sampled from a man in his late teens or twenties in good health.

The CDR3 sequence is CASSLGGIAGNQPQHF. CDR3 nucleotides: TGTGCCAGCAGCTTGGGGGGAATAGCAGGCAATCAGCCCCAGCATTTT. The chain carries TRBV5-8 and TRBJ1-5; D call uncertain. Germline CDR1 and CDR2: SGHTS and YDEGEE. V lost 0 bases, J lost 2 bases, and 12 bases lay in between. The CDR3 is 16 amino acids.